What follows describes a single T cell receptor (beta chain). What it binds is not known. The data belong to a study of a mutant IDH1 vaccine in newly diagnosed glioma. About the study: Treated individuals were roughly 62% male and roughly 40% female, averaging about 42 years of age. Earlier therapy was either radiotherapy, temozolomide, or both, and most got both.

Study findings and constraints: Pseudoprogression seemed unlinked to shifts in top peripheral T cell clonotypes.

V was pared by 0 bases and J by 7 bases, with 3 bases of the junction left unmatched. CDR1 and CDR2 (germline): SGHNT, YYREEE (reference sequence). The CDR3 sequence is 13 residues long. The time point was: baseline, week 1 (first vaccination visit). The sample's treatment: pre-vaccination baseline after standard-of-care therapy. The study enrolled donors with new WHO grade 3 or 4 IDH1-mutant, ATRX-lost astrocytomas. Generated by immunoSEQ multiplex PCR, the TCRdb table keeps only in-frame clones and is missing some. The sample records 70,000 to 100,000 clones, about four fifths being singletons. This TCR was recovered from a man between 35 and 55 years old with glioma. Some clones in this sample may be carry-over from other donors' samples. Sequencing used PBMCs, obtained from a glioma patient treated with radiotherapy, temozolomide or both. The chain recombines TRBV5-4 with TRBJ1-1, with TRBD1 matching 7 bases. CDR3 in DNA: TGTGCCAGCAGCTTGGGACAGGGAGGTGAAGCTTTCTTT. Amino acid sequence: CASSLGQGGEAFF.